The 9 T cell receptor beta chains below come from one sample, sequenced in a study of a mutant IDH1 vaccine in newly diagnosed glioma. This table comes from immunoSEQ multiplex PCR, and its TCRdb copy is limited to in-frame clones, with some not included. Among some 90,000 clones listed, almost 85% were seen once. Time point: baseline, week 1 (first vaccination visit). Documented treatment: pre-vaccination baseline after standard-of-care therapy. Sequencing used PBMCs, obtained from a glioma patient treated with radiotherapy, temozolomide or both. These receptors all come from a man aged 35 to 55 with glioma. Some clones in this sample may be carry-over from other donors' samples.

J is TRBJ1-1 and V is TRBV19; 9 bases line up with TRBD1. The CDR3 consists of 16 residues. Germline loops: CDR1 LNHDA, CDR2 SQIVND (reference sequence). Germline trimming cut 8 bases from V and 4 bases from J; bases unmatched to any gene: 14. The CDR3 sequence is CASRPSGTGRSTEAFF. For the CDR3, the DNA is TGTGCCAGTCGTCCGTCTGGGACAGGGAGAAGCACTGAAGCTTTCTTT.

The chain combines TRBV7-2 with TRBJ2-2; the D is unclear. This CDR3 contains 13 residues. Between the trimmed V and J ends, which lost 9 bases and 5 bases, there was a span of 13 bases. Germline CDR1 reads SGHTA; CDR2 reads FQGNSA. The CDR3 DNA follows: TGTGCCAGTTCCCCGGGCCGAACCGGGGAGCTGTTTTTT. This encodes CASSPGRTGELFF.

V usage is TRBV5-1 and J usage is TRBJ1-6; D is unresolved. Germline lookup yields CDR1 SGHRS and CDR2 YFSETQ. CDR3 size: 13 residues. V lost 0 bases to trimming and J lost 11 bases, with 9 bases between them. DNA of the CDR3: TGCGCCAGCAGCTTGGTCGTCGGACCACCCCTCCACTTT. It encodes CASSLVVGPPLHF.

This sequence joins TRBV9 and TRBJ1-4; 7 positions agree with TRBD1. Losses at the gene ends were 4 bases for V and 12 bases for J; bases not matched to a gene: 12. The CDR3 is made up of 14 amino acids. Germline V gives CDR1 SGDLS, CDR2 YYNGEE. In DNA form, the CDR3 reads TGTGCCAGCAGCTCCATGGGCAGGGGGGCAGAACTGTTTTTT. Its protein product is CASSSMGRGAELFF. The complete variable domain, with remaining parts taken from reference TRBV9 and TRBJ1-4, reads DSGVTQTPKHLITATGQRVTLRCSPRSGDLSVYWYQQSLDQGLQFLIQYYNGEERAKGNILERFSAQQFPDLHSELNLSSLELGDSALYFCASSSMGRGAELFFGSGTQLSVL.

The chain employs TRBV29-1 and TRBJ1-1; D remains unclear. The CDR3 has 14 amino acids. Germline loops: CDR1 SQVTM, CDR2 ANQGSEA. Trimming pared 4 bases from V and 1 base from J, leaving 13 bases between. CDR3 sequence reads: CSVVQRLANTEAFF. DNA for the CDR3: TGCAGCGTTGTTCAAAGGCTAGCGAACACTGAAGCTTTCTTT.

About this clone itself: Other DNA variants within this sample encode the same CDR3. The CDR3 DNA is TGTGCCTGGAGTGTGAGCTATGGCTACACCTTC. Residues: CAWSVSYGYTF. The V call is TRBV30, the J call TRBJ1-2, with unresolved D. This CDR3 is 11 amino acids long. CDR1 is GTSNPN, CDR2 SVGIG, per germline (reference sequence). V lost 0 bases and J 4 bases, leaving 3 bases between the germline ends. Full variable domain (rest looked up from reference TRBV30 and TRBJ1-2): SQTIHQWPATLVQPVGSPLSLECTVEGTSNPNLYWYRQAAGRGLQLLFYSVGIGQISSEVPQNLSASRPQDRQFILSSKKLLLSDSGFYLCAWSVSYGYTFGSGTRLTVV.

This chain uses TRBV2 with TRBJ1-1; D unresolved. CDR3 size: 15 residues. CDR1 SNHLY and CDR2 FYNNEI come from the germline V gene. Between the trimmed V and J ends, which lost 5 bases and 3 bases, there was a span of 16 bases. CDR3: CASSRRGPRDTEAFF. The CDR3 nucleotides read TGTGCCAGCAGTCGCCGTGGCCCTAGGGACACTGAAGCTTTCTTT. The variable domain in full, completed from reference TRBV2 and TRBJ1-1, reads EPEVTQTPSHQVTQMGQEVILRCVPISNHLYFYWYRQILGQKVEFLVSFYNNEISEKSEIFDDQFSVERPDGSNFTLKIRSTKLEDSAMYFCASSRRGPRDTEAFFGQGTRLTVV.

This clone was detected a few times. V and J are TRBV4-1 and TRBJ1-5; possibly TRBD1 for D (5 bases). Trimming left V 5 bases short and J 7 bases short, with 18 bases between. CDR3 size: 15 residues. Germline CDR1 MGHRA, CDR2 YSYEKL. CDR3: CASSAGAGELQPQHF. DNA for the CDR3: TGCGCCAGCAGCGCCGGGGCAGGCGAATTACAGCCCCAGCATTTT.

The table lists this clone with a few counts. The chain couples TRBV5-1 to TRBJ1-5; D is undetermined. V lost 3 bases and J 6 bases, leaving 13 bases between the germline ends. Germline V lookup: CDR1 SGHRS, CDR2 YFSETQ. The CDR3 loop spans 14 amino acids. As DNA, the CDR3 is TGCGCCAGCAGCTCGGACCCGGGAGGTCAGCCCCAGCATTTT. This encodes CASSSDPGGQPQHF.